A selection of T cell receptor beta chains follows, all from one sample in a study of cytomegalovirus exposure and HLA in healthy donors. Sequencing used immunoSEQ multiplex PCR; TCRdb keeps in-frame clones, though not all of them. The data show approximately 52,000 clones, and the top ten clones hold roughly 9.6%. The sequenced material came from PBMCs. Receptors were obtained from a man in his fifties or sixties in good health and CMV-seropositive. Both conserved end residues are part of each CDR3. A D gene is named only where the DNA matches it firmly.

TRBV28,TRBJ2-5,-,CASSRETQYF,TGTGCCAGCAGCCGAGAGACCCAGTACTTC
TRBV5-1,TRBJ2-1,-,CASRDSAPNEQFF,TGCGCCAGCCGGGACTCCGCTCCCAATGAGCAGTTCTTC
TRBV15,TRBJ1-4,-,CATSRGSEKLFF,TGTGCCACCAGCAGAGGTAGTGAAAAACTGTTTTTT
TRBV7-2,TRBJ2-1,TRBD2,CASSLAQLAGVEQFF,TGTGCCAGCAGCTTAGCCCAACTAGCGGGAGTTGAGCAGTTCTTC
TRBV29-1,TRBJ1-4,TRBD1,CSVQGAANEKLFF,TGCAGCGTCCAGGGGGCAGCTAATGAAAAACTGTTTTTT
TRBV6-5,TRBJ2-7,-,CASSHQQGSYEQYF,TGTGCCAGCAGTCACCAACAGGGATCCTACGAGCAGTACTTC
TRBV6-4,TRBJ1-1,-,CASSPGGAEDTEAFF,TGTGCCAGCAGCCCTGGGGGCGCTGAGGACACTGAAGCTTTCTTT
TRBV28,TRBJ1-1,TRBD1,CASSLVRQGEAFF,TGTGCCAGCAGTTTAGTGAGACAGGGAGAAGCTTTCTTT
TRBV5-1,TRBJ2-1,TRBD2,CASSRAGEPYNEQFF,TGCGCCAGCAGCAGAGCGGGAGAACCCTACAATGAGCAGTTCTTC
TRBV15,TRBJ1-5,TRBD1,CATSKESDRVDQPQHF,TGTGCCACCAGCAAGGAAAGTGACAGGGTCGATCAGCCCCAGCATTTT
TRBV7-9,TRBJ2-1,-,CASSETVNSYNEQFF,TGTGCCAGCAGCGAGACTGTTAACTCCTACAATGAGCAGTTCTTC
TRBV7-2,TRBJ1-6,-,CASSPGRGPRGSPLHF,TGTGCCAGCAGCCCCGGGCGGGGGCCTAGGGGTTCACCCCTCCACTTT
TRBV19,TRBJ2-1,TRBD1,CASSPAGTVGYEQFF,TGTGCCAGTAGCCCCGCCGGGACAGTTGGTTATGAGCAGTTCTTC
TRBV20-1,TRBJ2-3,-,CSASRTDTQYF,TGCAGTGCTTCGAGGACAGATACGCAGTATTTT
TRBV30,TRBJ1-6,TRBD1,CARDSRNSPLHF,TGTGCCCGGGACAGCCGCAATTCACCCCTCCACTTT
TRBV5-1,TRBJ2-2,TRBD2,CASRGGGRLAGTTGELFF,TGCGCCAGCAGAGGAGGTGGGAGACTAGCGGGGACCACCGGGGAGCTGTTTTTT
TRBV2,TRBJ1-1,TRBD1,CASRGQLNTEAFF,TGTGCCAGCAGGGGACAGCTGAACACTGAAGCTTTCTTT
TRBV6-6,TRBJ1-4,TRBD1,CASSYGDRNEKLFF,TGTGCCAGCAGTTACGGGGACAGGAATGAAAAACTGTTTTTT
TRBV6-4,TRBJ2-2,TRBD2,CASSDSSGGATGELFF,TGTGCCAGCAGTGACTCGAGCGGGGGGGCCACCGGGGAGCTGTTTTTT
TRBV19,TRBJ1-2,TRBD1,CASSTVGYRGSSGYTF,TGTGCCAGTAGTACTGTAGGTTACAGGGGTTCATCTGGCTACACCTTC
TRBV7-9,TRBJ2-1,TRBD1,CASSSSGTGERNEQFF,TGTGCCAGCAGCTCCTCAGGGACAGGGGAACGTAATGAGCAGTTCTTC
TRBV5-4,TRBJ2-2,TRBD2,CASSLSGGNTGELFF,TGTGCCAGCAGCTTGAGCGGGGGGAACACCGGGGAGCTGTTTTTT
TRBV6-4,TRBJ1-2,-,CASSDSKRGYTF,TGTGCCAGCAGTGACTCAAAGAGGGGCTACACCTTC
TRBV7-2,TRBJ1-2,-,CASSPGANYGYTF,TGTGCCAGCAGCCCAGGGGCAAACTATGGCTACACCTTC
TRBV9,TRBJ1-1,TRBD1,CASSVGQGNTEAFF,TGTGCCAGCAGCGTGGGACAGGGGAACACTGAAGCTTTCTTT
TRBV15,TRBJ1-4,TRBD1,CATSRRQGREKLFF,TGTGCCACCAGCAGAAGACAGGGTCGGGAGAAACTGTTTTTT
TRBV30,TRBJ1-1,TRBD1,CAWSARDRRLRNTEAFF,TGTGCCTGGAGTGCGCGGGACAGGCGGCTGCGGAACACTGAAGCTTTCTTT
TRBV6-5,TRBJ2-7,-,CASTLGRGYAYEQYF,TGTGCCAGCACCCTGGGCAGGGGCTACGCCTACGAGCAGTACTTC
TRBV6-5,TRBJ2-3,TRBD2,CASSVRGFPTDTQYF,TGTGCCAGCAGCGTGCGGGGGTTTCCCACAGATACGCAGTATTTT
TRBV5-6,TRBJ2-7,TRBD1,CASSWETGGYEQYF,TGTGCCAGCAGCTGGGAGACAGGGGGTTACGAGCAGTACTTC
TRBV4-3,TRBJ2-5,-,CASSQGERETQYF,TGCGCCAGCAGCCAAGGAGAGCGGGAGACCCAGTACTTC
TRBV9,TRBJ2-1,TRBD2,CASSEWTSGIVNEQFF,TGTGCCAGCAGCGAATGGACTAGCGGGATAGTCAATGAGCAGTTCTTC
TRBV7-9,TRBJ1-1,TRBD1,CASSWGQAGREAFF,TGTGCCAGCAGCTGGGGACAGGCGGGACGTGAAGCTTTCTTT
TRBV7-2,TRBJ1-1,-,CASSLWTVNTEAFF,TGTGCCAGCAGCCTTTGGACAGTTAACACTGAAGCTTTCTTT
TRBV2,TRBJ1-5,-,CASSDGSYSNQPQHF,TGTGCCAGCAGTGACGGGTCTTATAGCAATCAGCCCCAGCATTTT
TRBV30,TRBJ1-1,-,CAWSGQGYTEAFF,TGTGCCTGGAGTGGGCAGGGATACACTGAAGCTTTCTTT